A selection of T cell receptor beta chains follows, all from one sample in a study of identical twins. TCRdb reprocessed the 5' RACE reads with MiXCR, giving one entry per CDR3 protein. The sample lists 1.5 million to 2 million distinct CDR3 sequences, around 29% seen once, with about 0.3% in the top ten. The specimen sequenced was cord blood. Every receptor here comes from a newborn girl in good health. Each CDR3 is given with its conserved first and last residue. The D gene is left open where the match is weak. Size is stated for part of the rows, as once, few or many counts, or as a class when the clone is expanded.

>TRBV28|TRBD1|TRBJ2-7|.
TGTGCCAGCAGCTCTCCGGGACAGGCGCCTACCTACGAGCAGTACTTC
CASSSPGQAPTYEQYF
>TRBV4-2|TRBD2|TRBJ2-7|few
TGTGCCAGCAGCCAAGGCGGGGGTCGCTCATACGAGCAGTACTTC
CASSQGGGRSYEQYF
>TRBV10-1|.|TRBJ2-3|few
TGCGCCAGCAGCCCCGACGGTACGGGGGTGGATACGCAGTATTTT
CASSPDGTGVDTQYF
>TRBV20-1|TRBD1|TRBJ2-7|.
TGCAGTGCTAGTCCGGGACAGGGCGAGCAGTACTTC
CSASPGQGEQYF
>TRBV20-1|.|TRBJ2-7|few
TGCAGTGCTACCGGCGGGCCTCCCAGAGGGTGGGAGCAGTACTTC
CSATGGPPRGWEQYF
>TRBV20-1|.|TRBJ2-7|.
TGCGGTGCTAGAGGTGGGAAGGAGAGGTCGACCTACGAGCAGTACTTC
CGARGGKERSTYEQYF
>TRBV4-3|.|TRBJ1-5|.
TGCGCCAGCAGCCAAGACAGCTGGGGTCAGCCCCAGCATTTT
CASSQDSWGQPQHF
>TRBV20-1|TRBD1|TRBJ1-5|.
TGCAGTGCTTTGGACAGGGGCAGCAATCAGCCCCAGCATTTT
CSALDRGSNQPQHF
>TRBV20-1|TRBD2|TRBJ2-1|few
TGCAGTGCTCATAGCGGGAATGAGCAGTTCTTC
CSAHSGNEQFF
>TRBV20-1|.|TRBJ1-1|.
TGCAGTGTAATCGGCTTGATAGTGAACACTGAAGCTTTCTTT
CSVIGLIVNTEAFF
>TRBV25-1|TRBD2|TRBJ2-7|.
TGTGCCAGCAGTGCGCTGAGCGGGAGGCCCTACAATGAGCAGTACTTC
CASSALSGRPYNEQYF
>TRBV20-1|.|TRBJ1-6|.
TGCAGTGCTAGAGAGGGGCCCTCCTATAATTCACCCCTCCACTTT
CSAREGPSYNSPLHF
>TRBV3-1|TRBD2|TRBJ2-1|few
TGTGCCAGCAGCCAAGTTAGTCTAGCGGCTTACAATGAGCAGTTCTTC
CASSQVSLAAYNEQFF
>TRBV4-2|TRBD2|TRBJ2-1|few
TGTGCCAGCAGCCAAGAGGTAGCGGGAGGGGTCAATGAGCAGTTCTTC
CASSQEVAGGVNEQFF
>TRBV3-1|TRBD2|TRBJ2-1|few
TGTGCCAGCAGCTGGACTAGCGGGAATTATGAGCAGTTCTTC
CASSWTSGNYEQFF
>TRBV2|TRBD2|TRBJ2-1|many
TGTGCCAGCAGTACGGAGCGGGAGGGCCTTTCCTACAATGAGCAGTTCTTC
CASSTEREGLSYNEQFF
>TRBV20-1|TRBD1|TRBJ1-5|few
TGCAGTGCCGAACAGGGGGATAGCAATCAGCCCCAGCATTTT
CSAEQGDSNQPQHF
>TRBV7-2|TRBD2|TRBJ2-7|.
TGTGCCAGCAGCTTTAGCGGGAGATTGTACGAGCAGTACTTC
CASSFSGRLYEQYF
>TRBV6-5|TRBD1|TRBJ2-1|few
TGTGCCAGCACCTACCCCACAGGGGGCAATGAGCAGTTCTTC
CASTYPTGGNEQFF
>TRBV5-6|.|TRBJ2-1|.
TGTGCCAGCAGCGCGATGGATAATGAGCAGTTCTTC
CASSAMDNEQFF
>TRBV7-9|.|TRBJ1-5|few
TGTGCCAGCAGCCCCCTTGACAATAGCAATCAGCCCCAGCATTTT
CASSPLDNSNQPQHF
>TRBV4-2|.|TRBJ1-3|.
TGTGCCAGCAGCCAAGAGTCTAGGGGAGCCGGAAACACCATATATTTT
CASSQESRGAGNTIYF
>TRBV20-1|TRBD2|TRBJ2-2|.
TGCAGTGCTAGGAAGGCGGGAGGGCACACCGGGGAGCTGTTTTTT
CSARKAGGHTGELFF